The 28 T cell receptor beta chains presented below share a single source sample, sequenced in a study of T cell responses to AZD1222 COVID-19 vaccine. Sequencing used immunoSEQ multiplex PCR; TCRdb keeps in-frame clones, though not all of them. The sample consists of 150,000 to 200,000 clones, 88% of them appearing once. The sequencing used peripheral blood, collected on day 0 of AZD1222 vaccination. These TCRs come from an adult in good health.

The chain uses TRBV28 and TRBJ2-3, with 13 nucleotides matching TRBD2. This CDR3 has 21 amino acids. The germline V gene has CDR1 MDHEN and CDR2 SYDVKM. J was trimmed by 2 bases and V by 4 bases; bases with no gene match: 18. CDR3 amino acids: CASSSPLAGGKQPEFTDTQYF. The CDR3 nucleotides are TGTGCCAGCAGTTCACCACTAGCGGGGGGGAAGCAACCTGAGTTCACAGATACGCAGTATTTT.

In nucleotides, the CDR3 is TGTGCCAGCAGCTTAGGACAGGGGAGGGGTGGCTACACCTTC. Protein product: CASSLGQGRGGYTF. The chain recombines TRBV7-9 with TRBJ1-2; TRBD1 agrees at 8 bases. CDR3 length: 14 amino acids. V shed 1 base and J 7 bases; nucleotides not matched to a gene: 5. Germline CDR1 reads SEHNR; CDR2 reads FQNEAQ (reference sequence).

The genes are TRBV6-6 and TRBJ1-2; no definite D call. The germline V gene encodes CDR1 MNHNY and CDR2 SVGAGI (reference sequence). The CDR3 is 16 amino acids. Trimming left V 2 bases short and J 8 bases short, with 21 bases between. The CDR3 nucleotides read TGTGCCAGCAGTTACCCGAGAGAGCGCGGACTTTTAGGCTACACCTTC. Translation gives CASSYPRERGLLGYTF.

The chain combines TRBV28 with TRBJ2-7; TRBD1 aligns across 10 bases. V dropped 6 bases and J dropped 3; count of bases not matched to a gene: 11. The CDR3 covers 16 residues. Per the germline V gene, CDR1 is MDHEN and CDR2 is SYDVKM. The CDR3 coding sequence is TGTGCCAGCAGGGGTAGAGGGACAGGGGAGGTCTACGAGCAGTACTTC. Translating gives CASRGRGTGEVYEQYF.

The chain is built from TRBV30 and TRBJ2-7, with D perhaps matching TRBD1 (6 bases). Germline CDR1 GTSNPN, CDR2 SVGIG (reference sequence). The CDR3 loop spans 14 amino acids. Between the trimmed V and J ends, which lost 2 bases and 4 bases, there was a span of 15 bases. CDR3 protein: CAWSLGDTRYEQYF. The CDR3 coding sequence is TGTGCCTGGAGTCTAGGGGACACCCGGTACGAGCAGTACTTC.

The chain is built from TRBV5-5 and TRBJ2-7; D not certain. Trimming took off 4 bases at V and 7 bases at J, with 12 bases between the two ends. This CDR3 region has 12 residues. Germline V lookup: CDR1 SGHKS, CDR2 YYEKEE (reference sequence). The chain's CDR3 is CASSTLGLEQYF. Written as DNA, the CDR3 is TGTGCCAGCAGCACCTTAGGGCTAGAGCAGTACTTC. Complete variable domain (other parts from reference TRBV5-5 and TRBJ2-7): DAGVTQSPTHLIKTRGQQVTLRCSPISGHKSVSWYQQVLGQGPQFIFQYYEKEERGRGNFPDRFSARQFPNYSSELNVNALLLGDSALYLCASSTLGLEQYFGPGTRLTVT.

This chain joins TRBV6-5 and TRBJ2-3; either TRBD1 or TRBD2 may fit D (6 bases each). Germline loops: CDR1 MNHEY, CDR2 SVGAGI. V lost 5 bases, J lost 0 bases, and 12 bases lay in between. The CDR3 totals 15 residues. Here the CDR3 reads CASSPTGTSTDTQYF. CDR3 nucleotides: TGTGCCAGCAGTCCCACAGGGACTAGCACAGATACGCAGTATTTT.

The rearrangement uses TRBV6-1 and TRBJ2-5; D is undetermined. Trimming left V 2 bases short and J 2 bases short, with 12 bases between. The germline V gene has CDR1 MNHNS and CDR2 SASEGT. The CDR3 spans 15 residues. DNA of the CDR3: TGTGCCAGCAGTGAAACAAACCGACGACAAGAGACCCAGTACTTC. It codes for CASSETNRRQETQYF.

The CDR3, as DNA: TGTGCCAGCAGCCAAGTTCCTAGCGGGGGTGCCGGGGAGCTGTTTTTT. Translated: CASSQVPSGGAGELFF. The chain carries TRBV3-1 (or the pseudogene TRBV3-2) and TRBJ2-2; 10 bases align to TRBD2. Per germline, CDR1 LGHDT and CDR2 YNNKEL (reference sequence). V trimming: 1 base; J trimming: 6 bases; junction bases outside the gene matches: 5. The CDR3 is made up of 16 amino acids.

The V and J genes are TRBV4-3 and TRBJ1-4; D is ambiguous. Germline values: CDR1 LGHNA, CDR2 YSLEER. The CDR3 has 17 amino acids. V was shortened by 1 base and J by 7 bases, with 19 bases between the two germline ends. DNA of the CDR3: TGCGCCAGCAGCCAAGTGAGTCCCACAAGAGAGGGTGAAAAACTGTTTTTT. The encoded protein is CASSQVSPTREGEKLFF.

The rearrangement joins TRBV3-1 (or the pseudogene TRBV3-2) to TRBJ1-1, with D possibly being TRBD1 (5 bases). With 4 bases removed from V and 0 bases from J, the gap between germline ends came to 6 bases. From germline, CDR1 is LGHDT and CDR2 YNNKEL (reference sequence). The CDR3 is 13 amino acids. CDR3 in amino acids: CASSPGLNTEAFF. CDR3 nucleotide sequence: TGTGCCAGCAGCCCAGGGCTGAACACTGAAGCTTTCTTT.

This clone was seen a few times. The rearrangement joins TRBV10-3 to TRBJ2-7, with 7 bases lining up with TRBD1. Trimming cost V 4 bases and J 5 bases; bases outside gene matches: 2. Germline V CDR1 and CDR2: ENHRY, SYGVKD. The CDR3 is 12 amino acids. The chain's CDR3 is CAISGDRDEQYF. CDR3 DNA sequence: TGTGCCATCAGTGGGGACAGAGACGAGCAGTACTTC.

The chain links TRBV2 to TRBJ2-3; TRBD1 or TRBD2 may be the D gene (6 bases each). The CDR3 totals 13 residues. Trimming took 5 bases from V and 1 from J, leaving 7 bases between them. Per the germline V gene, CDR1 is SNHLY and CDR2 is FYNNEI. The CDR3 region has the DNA TGTGCCAGCAGTCGGGGGCGCACAGATACGCAGTATTTT. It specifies CASSRGRTDTQYF.

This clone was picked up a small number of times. The CDR3 loop is CASSVDPLGDGYTF. The CDR3 region has the DNA TGTGCCAGCAGCGTAGATCCTTTAGGGGATGGCTACACCTTC. The chain links TRBV9 to TRBJ1-2; D may be TRBD1 (5 bases). V gave up 0 bases and J gave up 6 bases, with 12 bases separating them. This CDR3 region has 14 residues. Germline V gene sequence: CDR1 SGDLS, CDR2 YYNGEE. Using reference TRBV9 and TRBJ1-2 for the parts outside the CDR3, the full variable domain is DSGVTQTPKHLITATGQRVTLRCSPRSGDLSVYWYQQSLDQGLQFLIQYYNGEERAKGNILERFSAQQFPDLHSELNLSSLELGDSALYFCASSVDPLGDGYTFGSGTRLTVV.

Here the CDR3 reads CASSIGTQYF. In DNA, the CDR3 is TGTGCCAGCAGTATCGGTACGCAGTATTTT. The gene calls are TRBV2 and TRBJ2-3; D is unclear. CDR1 SNHLY and CDR2 FYNNEI come from the germline V gene. The CDR3 contains 10 residues. The V and J ends lost 5 bases and 8 bases respectively, with 5 bases between them.

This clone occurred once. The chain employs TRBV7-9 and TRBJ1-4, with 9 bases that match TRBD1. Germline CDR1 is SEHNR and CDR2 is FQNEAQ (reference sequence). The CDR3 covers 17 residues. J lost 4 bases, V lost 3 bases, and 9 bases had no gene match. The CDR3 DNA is TGTGCCAGCAGCTTCCGGGACAGGGTTGAGGGTAATGAAAAACTGTTTTTT. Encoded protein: CASSFRDRVEGNEKLFF.

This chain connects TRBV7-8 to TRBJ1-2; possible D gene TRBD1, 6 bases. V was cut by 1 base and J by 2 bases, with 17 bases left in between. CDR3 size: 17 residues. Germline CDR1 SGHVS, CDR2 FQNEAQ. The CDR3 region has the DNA TGTGCCAGCAGCTTAGTCGGGGGACCGGACAGCAACTATGGCTACACCTTC. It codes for CASSLVGGPDSNYGYTF.

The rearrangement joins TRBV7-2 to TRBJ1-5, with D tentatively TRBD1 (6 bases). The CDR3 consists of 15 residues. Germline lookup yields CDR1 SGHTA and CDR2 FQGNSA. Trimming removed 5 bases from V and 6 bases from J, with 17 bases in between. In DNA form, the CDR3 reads TGTGCCAGCAGCCCTCGTGAAGGGGGGTTTCAGCCCCAGCATTTT. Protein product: CASSPREGGFQPQHF.

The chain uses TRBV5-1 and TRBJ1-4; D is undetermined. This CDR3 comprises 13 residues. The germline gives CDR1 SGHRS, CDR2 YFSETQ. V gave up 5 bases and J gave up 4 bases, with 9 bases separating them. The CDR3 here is CASRDENNEKLFF. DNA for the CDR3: TGCGCCAGCAGGGATGAAAATAATGAAAAACTGTTTTTT.

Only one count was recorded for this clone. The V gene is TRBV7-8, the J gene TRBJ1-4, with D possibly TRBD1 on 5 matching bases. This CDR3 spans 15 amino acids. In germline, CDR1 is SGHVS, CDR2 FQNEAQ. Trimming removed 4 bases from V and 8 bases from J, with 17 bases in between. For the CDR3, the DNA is TGTGCCAGCAGCTCCCCCCGGGACGTTAAGGAAAAACTGTTTTTT. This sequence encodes CASSSPRDVKEKLFF.

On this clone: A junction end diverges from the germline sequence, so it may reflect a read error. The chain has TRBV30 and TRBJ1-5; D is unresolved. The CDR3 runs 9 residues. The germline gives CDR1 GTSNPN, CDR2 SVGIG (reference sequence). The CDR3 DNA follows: TGTGCCCGTGCGGGGAAGTCAGTTTTT. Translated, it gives CARAGKSVF.

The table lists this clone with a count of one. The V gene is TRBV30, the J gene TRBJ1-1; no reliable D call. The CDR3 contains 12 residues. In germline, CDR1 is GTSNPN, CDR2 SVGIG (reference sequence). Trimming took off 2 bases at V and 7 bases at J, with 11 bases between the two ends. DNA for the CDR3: TGTGCCTGGAGTCCGACTGTGGGTGAAGCTTTCTTT. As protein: CAWSPTVGEAFF.

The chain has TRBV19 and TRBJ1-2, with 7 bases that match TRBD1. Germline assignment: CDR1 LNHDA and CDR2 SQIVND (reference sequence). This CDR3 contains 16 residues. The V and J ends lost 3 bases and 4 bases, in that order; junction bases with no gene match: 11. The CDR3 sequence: CASSIRQTGTTYGYTF. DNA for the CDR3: TGTGCCAGTAGTATCCGGCAGACAGGGACAACCTATGGCTACACCTTC.

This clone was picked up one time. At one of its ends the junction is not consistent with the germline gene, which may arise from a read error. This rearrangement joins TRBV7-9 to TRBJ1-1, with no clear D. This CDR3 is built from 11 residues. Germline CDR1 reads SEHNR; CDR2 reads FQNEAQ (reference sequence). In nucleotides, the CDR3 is TGTGCCAGCACCCTAAACCGGGATTTCTCCTTT. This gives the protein CASTLNRDFSF. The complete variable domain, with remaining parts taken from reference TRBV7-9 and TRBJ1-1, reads DTGVSQNPRHKITKRGQNVTFRCDPISEHNRLYWYRQTLGQGPEFLTYFQNEAQLEKSRLLSDRFSAERPKGSFSTLEIQRTEQGDSAMYLCASTLNRDFSFGQGTRLTVV.

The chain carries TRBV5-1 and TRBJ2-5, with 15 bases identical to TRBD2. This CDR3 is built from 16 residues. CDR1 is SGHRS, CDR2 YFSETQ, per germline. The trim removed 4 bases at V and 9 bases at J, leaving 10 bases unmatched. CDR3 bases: TGCGCCAGCAGCGGGACTAGCGGGGGGCAGCCGTATTCCCAGTACTTC. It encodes CASSGTSGGQPYSQYF.

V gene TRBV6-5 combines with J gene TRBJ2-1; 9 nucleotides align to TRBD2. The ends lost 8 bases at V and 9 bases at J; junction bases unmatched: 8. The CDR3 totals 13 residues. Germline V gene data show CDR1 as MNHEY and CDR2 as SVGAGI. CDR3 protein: CASRGGAFVEQFF. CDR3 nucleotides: TGTGCCAGCCGCGGGGGGGCTTTTGTTGAGCAGTTCTTC.

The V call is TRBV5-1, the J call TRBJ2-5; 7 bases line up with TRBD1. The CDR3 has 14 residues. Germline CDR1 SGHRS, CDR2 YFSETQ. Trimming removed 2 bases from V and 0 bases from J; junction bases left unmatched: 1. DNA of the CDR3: TGCGCCAGCAGCTTTGACAGGGACCAAGAGACCCAGTACTTC. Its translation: CASSFDRDQETQYF.

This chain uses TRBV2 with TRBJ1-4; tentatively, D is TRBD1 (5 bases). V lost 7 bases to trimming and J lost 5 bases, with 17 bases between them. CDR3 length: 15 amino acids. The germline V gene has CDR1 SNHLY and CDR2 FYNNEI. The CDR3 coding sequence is TGTGCCAGCAACCGTGGGGGAGCCAACAATGAAAAACTGTTTTTT. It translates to CASNRGGANNEKLFF.